The 27 T cell receptor beta chains listed next were all sequenced from one sample in a study of shared clonotypes between healthy human individuals (dated by TCRdb to about 2020). The receptor library was made with the immunoSEQ multiplex PCR assay. TCRdb holds this immuneACCESS table with in-frame rearrangements only. Some clones are missing; in checked studies, unresolved V genes explain under half, and the rest has no known cause. The sample table holds hundreds of thousands of clones, of which 95% to 97% were seen once. Roughly 0.1% of the sample goes to the ten largest clones. CD8 naive samples consisted of CD45RO-negative cells that were positively selected for CCR7, yielding a CD45RA+CCR7+ population without TemRA cells. The material sequenced was naive CD8+ T cells sorted from blood. Explained via the paper, the cell subset or site label denotes: CD45RA+CCR7+. The receptor source for this set is a woman in her twenties or thirties in good health.

Note on this clone: Other DNA sequences in the sample encode the same CDR3. The chain is built from TRBV6-5 and TRBJ1-2, with a weak D call TRBD1 (5 bases). Between the trimmed V and J ends, which lost 0 bases and 3 bases, there was a span of 8 bases. The CDR3 loop spans 14 amino acids. Germline V gives CDR1 MNHEY, CDR2 SVGAGI. The CDR3 loop is CASSYSEGYYGYTF. DNA of the CDR3: TGTGCCAGCAGTTACTCGGAGGGGTACTATGGCTACACCTTC.

The chain has TRBV19 and TRBJ2-1; 9 nucleotides agree with TRBD2. Trimming at V came to 5 bases and at J to 4 bases, leaving 6 bases not matched to a gene. The CDR3 loop spans 15 amino acids. Per germline, CDR1 LNHDA and CDR2 SQIVND (reference sequence). As DNA, the CDR3 is TGTGCCAGTAGTTGGGCTAGCGGGGAATACAATGAGCAGTTCTTC. Its protein is CASSWASGEYNEQFF.

The chain recombines TRBV11-2 with TRBJ2-7; TRBD1 agrees at 7 bases. The CDR3 consists of 15 residues. V dropped 0 bases and J dropped 3; count of bases not matched to a gene: 5. Germline V CDR1 and CDR2: SGHAT, FQNNGV. In DNA form, the CDR3 reads TGTGCCAGCAGCTTAGATCGGGCAGGGGGCTACGAGCAGTACTTC. Translating it yields CASSLDRAGGYEQYF. Supplemented by reference TRBV11-2 and TRBJ2-7, the full variable domain reads EAGVAQSPRYKIIEKRQSVAFWCNPISGHATLYWYQQILGQGPKLLIQFQNNGVVDDSQLPKDRFSAERLKGVDSTLKIQPAKLEDSAVYLCASSLDRAGGYEQYFGPGTRLTVT.

This clone was counted once. The chain uses TRBV6-5 and TRBJ2-1; 9 bases are a match to TRBD2. The trim removed 6 bases at V and 6 bases at J, leaving 9 bases unmatched. This CDR3 region has 15 residues. CDR1 MNHEY and CDR2 SVGAGI come from the germline V gene. The CDR3 protein is CASSPVAGGPNEQFF. The CDR3, as DNA: TGTGCCAGCAGCCCCGTGGCGGGAGGGCCCAATGAGCAGTTCTTC.

The V and J genes are TRBV27 and TRBJ1-6; D remains ambiguous. V dropped 1 base and J dropped 3 bases, with 4 bases sitting between them. The V gene's germline CDR1 is MNHEY and CDR2 SMNVEV (reference sequence). The CDR3 has 14 amino acids. CDR3 in amino acids: CASSLLRYNSPLHF. CDR3 DNA: TGTGCCAGCAGTTTATTGCGCTATAATTCACCCCTCCACTTT.

The CDR3 protein is CARAVGDTGELFF. Here the CDR3 DNA reads TGTGCCAGGGCGGTAGGGGACACCGGGGAGCTGTTTTTT. V and J are TRBV11-3 and TRBJ2-2, with D perhaps TRBD1 (5 bases). This CDR3 spans 13 amino acids. Germline CDR1 and CDR2: SGHNT and YENEEA. Trimming pared 9 bases from V and 3 bases from J, leaving 11 bases between.

This clone was found once. The chain carries TRBV6-4 and TRBJ2-3; 8 bases are shared with TRBD2. The germline gives CDR1 MRHNA, CDR2 SNTAGT. V trimming: 7 bases; J trimming: 3 bases; junction bases outside the gene matches: 9. The CDR3 has 15 amino acids. The CDR3: CASKSGTSATDTQYF. CDR3 bases: TGTGCCAGCAAGTCCGGGACTAGTGCGACAGATACGCAGTATTTT.

The J gene is TRBJ2-7, the V gene TRBV5-1; D is perhaps TRBD2 (6 bases). Trimming removed 2 bases from V and 5 bases from J, with 14 bases in between. The CDR3 runs to 14 residues. Germline CDR1 reads SGHRS; CDR2 reads YFSETQ. CDR3: CASSFEGGIHEQYF. CDR3 in DNA: TGCGCCAGCAGCTTCGAGGGCGGGATCCACGAGCAGTACTTC.

This clone showed up just once. The rearrangement links TRBV6-5 to TRBJ2-1; D ambiguous. The V and J ends lost 8 bases and 9 bases respectively, with 11 bases between them. The V gene's germline CDR1 is MNHEY and CDR2 SVGAGI. The CDR3 is made up of 11 amino acids. The CDR3 region has the DNA TGTGCCAGCCACTCCGTAGGTGAGCAGTTCTTC. Translation: CASHSVGEQFF.

The chain uses TRBV28 and TRBJ2-7, with D possibly being TRBD1 (6 bases). The CDR3 is made up of 14 amino acids. Trimming removed 8 bases from V and 4 bases from J, with 18 bases in between. Germline assignment: CDR1 MDHEN and CDR2 SYDVKM. The CDR3 loop reads CASRDPGHRYEQYF. In DNA, the CDR3 is TGTGCCAGCCGCGATCCGGGACACCGATACGAGCAGTACTTC.

The rearrangement joins TRBV5-4 to TRBJ2-7; weak D call: TRBD1 (5 bases). The CDR3 extends over 13 amino acids. Germline values: CDR1 SGHNT, CDR2 YYREEE (reference sequence). V was trimmed by 1 base and J by 3 bases, leaving 8 bases between them. The CDR3 region is CASSLRRDYEQYF. The CDR3 nucleotides are TGTGCCAGCAGCTTGCGCAGGGACTACGAGCAGTACTTC.

The chain uses TRBV5-4 and TRBJ2-2; 7 bases map to TRBD2. The germline V gene has CDR1 SGHNT and CDR2 YYREEE (reference sequence). CDR3 length equals 17 residues. The junction had 15 bases not matched to a gene; V was cut back by 4 bases and J by 6 bases. CDR3 sequence: CASSPDQLAGEAGELFF. The CDR3 DNA reads as TGTGCCAGCAGCCCGGACCAGCTTGCGGGAGAGGCCGGGGAGCTGTTTTTT.

The chain combines TRBV5-6 with TRBJ2-7; D may match TRBD1 or TRBD2 (6 bases each). The V gene lost 1 base and the J gene lost 3 bases, with 14 bases spanning the gap. The CDR3 covers 15 residues. Looked up from germline, CDR1 is SGHDT and CDR2 is YYEEEE. The CDR3 DNA reads as TGTGCCAGCAGCTTGACGGGGGCGAGGATCTACGAGCAGTACTTC. Its protein product is CASSLTGARIYEQYF.

Comment on this clone: Other nucleotide sequences in the sample specify the same CDR3. This chain links TRBV28 with TRBJ2-7; D may be TRBD2 (5 bases). In germline, CDR1 is MDHEN, CDR2 SYDVKM. With 5 bases removed from V and 1 base from J, the gap between germline ends came to 12 bases. The CDR3 length is 14 residues. The CDR3 nucleotides read TGTGCCAGCAGTCTCAGCGGATCTTCCTACGAGCAGTACTTC. Its translation: CASSLSGSSYEQYF.

The rearrangement links TRBV27 to TRBJ1-3; D is ambiguous. The CDR3 extends over 13 amino acids. In germline, CDR1 is MNHEY, CDR2 SMNVEV (reference sequence). V was trimmed by 7 bases and J by 2 bases, leaving 9 bases between them. The CDR3 DNA reads as TGTGCCAGCACCTCGGTTCCTGGAAACACCATATATTTT. Amino acid sequence: CASTSVPGNTIYF.

V and J are TRBV9 and TRBJ2-2; 8 bases agree with TRBD2. CDR3 length: 14 amino acids. Looked up from germline, CDR1 is SGDLS and CDR2 is YYNGEE. V lost 0 bases, J lost 6 bases, and 1 base stayed unmatched. The CDR3 region is CASSVGTSPGELFF. CDR3 nucleotide sequence: TGTGCCAGCAGCGTAGGGACTAGCCCCGGGGAGCTGTTTTTT.

The genes are TRBV10-2 and TRBJ1-3; D unresolved. The ends were cut back, 7 bases at V and 0 bases at J, with 16 bases in the middle. The CDR3 is made up of 16 amino acids. Germline lookup yields CDR1 WSHSY and CDR2 SAAADI. The CDR3 spells CASTEPGRSSGNTIYF. CDR3 bases: TGCGCCAGCACCGAACCCGGGAGAAGCTCTGGAAACACCATATATTTT.

The V call is TRBV9, the J call TRBJ2-1, with D tentatively TRBD2 (6 bases). V was cut by 2 bases and J by 5 bases, with 23 bases left in between. Germline V gene data show CDR1 as SGDLS and CDR2 as YYNGEE. The CDR3 totals 18 residues. The CDR3 spells CASSVASVRSLRNNEQFF. DNA of the CDR3: TGTGCCAGCAGCGTTGCTAGCGTTAGGTCTCTTCGTAACAATGAGCAGTTCTTC. Filled out from reference TRBV9 and TRBJ2-1, the complete variable domain reads DSGVTQTPKHLITATGQRVTLRCSPRSGDLSVYWYQQSLDQGLQFLIQYYNGEERAKGNILERFSAQQFPDLHSELNLSSLELGDSALYFCASSVASVRSLRNNEQFFGPGTRLTVL.

The chain is built from TRBV27 and TRBJ2-7; either TRBD1 or TRBD2 may fit D (6 bases each). Trimming stripped 4 bases from V and 4 bases from J, with 14 bases between. The CDR3 covers 14 residues. The germline V gene has CDR1 MNHEY and CDR2 SMNVEV (reference sequence). CDR3 bases: TGTGCCAGCAGTTGGGGACGGAGGGGGTACGAGCAGTACTTC. It codes for CASSWGRRGYEQYF.

V usage is TRBV5-1 and J usage is TRBJ2-4; TRBD2 matches 8 bases. CDR1 and CDR2 from the germline V gene are SGHRS and YFSETQ. The length of the CDR3 is 14 residues. J lost 8 bases, V lost 4 bases, and 8 bases had no gene match. CDR3 sequence reads: CASSPGGSWDIQYF. CDR3 DNA sequence: TGCGCCAGCAGCCCGGGAGGGAGTTGGGACATTCAGTACTTC.

The gene calls are TRBV11-2 and TRBJ2-1; the D is unclear. This CDR3 is 16 amino acids long. Trimming left V 6 bases short and J 7 bases short, with 22 bases between. CDR1 and CDR2 from the germline V gene are SGHAT and FQNNGV. CDR3 nucleotide sequence: TGTGCCAGCAGGCTCTGGCCAGCGTCTAAGGTGAATGAGCAGTTCTTC. Amino acids: CASRLWPASKVNEQFF. Supplemented by reference TRBV11-2 and TRBJ2-1, the full variable domain reads EAGVAQSPRYKIIEKRQSVAFWCNPISGHATLYWYQQILGQGPKLLIQFQNNGVVDDSQLPKDRFSAERLKGVDSTLKIQPAKLEDSAVYLCASRLWPASKVNEQFFGPGTRLTVL.

The genes are TRBV2 and TRBJ2-7; 8 bases align to TRBD2. The CDR3 spans 17 residues. The trim removed 4 bases at V and 0 bases at J, leaving 11 bases unmatched. Germline CDR1 reads SNHLY; CDR2 reads FYNNEI. The CDR3 nucleotides are TGTGCCAGCAGTGGGGCGGGAGGTGACCATTCCTCCTACGAGCAGTACTTC. This gives the protein CASSGAGGDHSSYEQYF.

Here the CDR3 reads CASSLQGATDTQYF. In DNA, the CDR3 is TGTGCCAGCAGTTTACAGGGAGCCACAGATACGCAGTATTTT. This chain joins TRBV27 and TRBJ2-3; D is tentatively TRBD1 or TRBD2 (5 bases each). The CDR3 is 14 amino acids. Between the trimmed V and J ends, which lost 2 bases and 2 bases, there was a span of 8 bases. The germline gives CDR1 MNHEY, CDR2 SMNVEV (reference sequence).

CDR3 region: CASSFFTANGYTF. As DNA, the CDR3 is TGTGCCAGCAGTTTTTTTACAGCGAATGGCTACACCTTC. The V gene is TRBV28, the J gene TRBJ1-2; the D is unclear. The CDR3 loop spans 13 amino acids. Between the trimmed V and J ends, which lost 3 bases and 6 bases, there was a span of 11 bases. Germline CDR1 reads MDHEN; CDR2 reads SYDVKM.

The chain carries TRBV5-6 and TRBJ1-1; 7 bases line up with TRBD1. The CDR3 has 13 residues. In germline, CDR1 is SGHDT, CDR2 YYEEEE. Trimming took 6 bases from V and 1 from J; bases not matched to a gene: 3. The CDR3 region has the DNA TGTGCCAGCACCTGGACAGGGAACACTGAAGCTTTCTTT. Its translation is CASTWTGNTEAFF.

As to this clone: The sample has other DNA sequences that encode this CDR3 too. The chain combines TRBV20-1 with TRBJ2-5; no reliable D call. The assigned J gene may be wrong: the sequence end matches TRBJ2-7 better. CDR3 length: 10 residues. Per germline, CDR1 DFQATT and CDR2 SNEGSKA (reference sequence). The CDR3, as DNA: TGCAGTGCTAGAGATTACGAGCAGTACTTC. It translates to CSARDYEQYF.

This chain's CDR3 is CASSLNLPGGHTEAFF. In nucleotides, the CDR3 is TGTGCCAGCAGTTTAAATCTGCCGGGCGGTCACACTGAAGCTTTCTTT. The chain is built from TRBV28 and TRBJ1-1; D gene unclear. The V end was cut by 2 bases, the J end by 3 bases, with 16 bases between. This CDR3 spans 16 amino acids. Germline-derived CDR1 and CDR2 are MDHEN and SYDVKM.